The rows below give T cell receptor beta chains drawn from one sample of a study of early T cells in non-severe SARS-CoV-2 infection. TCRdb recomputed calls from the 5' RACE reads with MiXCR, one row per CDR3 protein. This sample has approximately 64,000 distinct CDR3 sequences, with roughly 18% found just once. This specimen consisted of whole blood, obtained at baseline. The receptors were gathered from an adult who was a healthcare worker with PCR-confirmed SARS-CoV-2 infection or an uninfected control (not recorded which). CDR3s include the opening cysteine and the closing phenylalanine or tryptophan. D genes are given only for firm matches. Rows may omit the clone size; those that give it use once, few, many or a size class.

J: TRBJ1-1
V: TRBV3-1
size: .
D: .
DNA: TGTGCCAGCAGCCCCAGCTGGCAGGAAATAGCTTTCTTT
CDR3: CASSPSWQEIAFF

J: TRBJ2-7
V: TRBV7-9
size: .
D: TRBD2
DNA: TGTGCCAGCAGCTCGGGACTAGCAGAAGCCTACGAGCAGTACTTC
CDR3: CASSSGLAEAYEQYF

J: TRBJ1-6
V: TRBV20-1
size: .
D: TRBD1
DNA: TGCAGTGCTAGAGACGGGACAGGGGATAATTCACCCCTCCACTTT
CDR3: CSARDGTGDNSPLHF

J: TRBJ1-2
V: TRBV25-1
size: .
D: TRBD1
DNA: TGTGCCAGCAGCCCCTTTCTGGACAGGGGGCGAGGCTACACCTTC
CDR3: CASSPFLDRGRGYTF

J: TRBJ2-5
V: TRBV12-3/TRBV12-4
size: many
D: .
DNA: TGTGCCAGCAGTTTTGGAGGGAGGGAGACCCAGTACTTC
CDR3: CASSFGGRETQYF

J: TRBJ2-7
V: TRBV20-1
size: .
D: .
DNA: TGCAGTGCTCAACGGGACGGACGCCAAGGAGAGCAGTACTTC
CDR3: CSAQRDGRQGEQYF

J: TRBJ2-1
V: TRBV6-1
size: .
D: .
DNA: TGTGCCAGCAGAGCTCGGAGGGGAAAGGACAATGAGCAGTTCTTC
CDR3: CASRARRGKDNEQFF

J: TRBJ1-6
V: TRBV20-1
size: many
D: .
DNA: TGCAGTGCTAGAGATAGGTCGAATTCACCCCTCCACTTT
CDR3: CSARDRSNSPLHF

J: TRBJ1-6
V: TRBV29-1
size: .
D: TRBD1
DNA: TGCAGCGCCCGGGTGGACAGGGCGGACTCACCCCTCCACTTT
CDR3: CSARVDRADSPLHF

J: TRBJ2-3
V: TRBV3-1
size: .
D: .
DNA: TGTGCCAGCAGCTCCTTTAGCACAGATACGCAGTATTTT
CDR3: CASSSFSTDTQYF